The T cell receptor beta chain described here comes from a study of blood T cell repertoires in COVID-19. Background on the study: Samples representing acute and convalescent COVID-19 were sourced from the United States, Italy and Spain.

In the source study's methods: Amplification with reference gene primers provided the estimates of nucleated cell counts. Libraries were prepared by immunoSEQ multiplex PCR; TCRdb keeps only in-frame clonotypes and omits some of them. D and trimming come from the DNA, and the V and J calls and clone size come from that table. Of around 38,000 clones in the sample, approximately 90% were seen once. The length of the CDR3 is 14 residues. Germline V gives CDR1 SGHKS, CDR2 YYEKEE (reference sequence). The V gene lost 2 bases and the J gene lost 3 bases, with 11 bases spanning the gap. The clonotype was recovered from a human donor in a cohort sampled during active COVID-19. J is TRBJ1-1 and V is TRBV5-5; no clear D gene. The material sequenced was peripheral blood. This CDR3 is CASSFREVDTEAFF. The DNA for the CDR3 is TGTGCCAGCAGCTTTAGGGAGGTGGACACTGAAGCTTTCTTT.